This T cell receptor (beta chain) is drawn from a study of T-cell reconstitution after alpha-beta-depleted transplantation in children. The study's findings and limits: The authors attributed T-cell counts and diversity one year after transplant mostly to newly produced T cells. Surviving recipient cells, namely T cells and thymic progenitors, were the source of high day-60 TCRbeta diversity in some patients. Several hundred rapidly expanded clones from non-depleted graft cells reportedly supplied alpha-beta T cells about two months post-transplant.

About this clonotype: Its target is unknown.

Library preparation (for TCRbeta) was performed with unique molecular identifiers. MiXCR, applied by TCRdb to the PCR reads, yields one record per CDR3 protein. Here the sample spans hundreds of thousands of distinct CDR3 sequences, approximately 13% being singletons. The receptor was derived from a male patient younger than 18 who had a stem cell transplant for acute myeloid leukemia, so the T cells may come from the graft donor. The sample here was PBMCs, mostly from graft donor cells, taken 360 days after TCRalphabeta/CD19-depleted stem cell transplant.

The CDR3 coding sequence is TGTGCCAGCAGCTTAAGAGGGTCGGGACAGAGCTCCTACAATGAGCAGTTCTTC. This translates into CASSLRGSGQSSYNEQFF. The rearrangement joins TRBV7-3 to TRBJ2-1, with 7 bases identical to TRBD1. V gave up 1 base and J gave up 0 bases; unmatched junction bases: 9. In germline, CDR1 is SGHTA, CDR2 FQGTGA. The CDR3 is 18 amino acids.